The present entry profiles one TCR beta chain with its context. Roughly 0.5 to 1 ug RNA was reverse transcribed with random hexamers. TCRdb reanalysed the immunoSEQ multiplex PCR reads using MiXCR and keeps one entry per CDR3 protein. The sample yields roughly 200,000 distinct CDR3 sequences, about 95% seen once. This sample is part of a study of CD8 T cells in Susac syndrome. There are 14 residues in the CDR3. Germline V gives CDR1 SQVTM, CDR2 ANQGSEA. J lost 4 bases, V lost 7 bases, and 9 bases had no gene match. The TCR originated in a human donor with multiple sclerosis. Sequenced input: CD4+ T cells from PBMCs. The V gene is TRBV29-1, the J gene TRBJ2-1, with 8 bases matching TRBD2. CDR3 in amino acids: CSAPTSGGYNEQFF. CDR3 nucleotide sequence: TGCAGCGCTCCAACTAGCGGCGGTTACAATGAGCAGTTCTTC.